One sample yielded the 25 T cell receptor beta chains listed below, sequenced in a study of cytomegalovirus exposure and HLA in healthy donors. 60 Vbeta and 13 Jbeta primers were used in PCR. Some clones are missing from TCRdb's copy, which holds only in-frame ones; the method was immunoSEQ multiplex PCR. The sample carries 80,000 to 95,000 clones, approximately 63% recorded once. The sequenced sample was PBMCs. The receptors were sampled from a woman in her 30s in good health and CMV-seronegative.

The J gene is TRBJ1-4, the V gene TRBV9; 7 positions match TRBD1. CDR3 size: 13 residues. Germline loops: CDR1 SGDLS, CDR2 YYNGEE. Trimming cost V 7 bases and J 6 bases; bases outside gene matches: 6. The CDR3 DNA follows: TGTGCCAGCGGACAGGCCGGGGATGAAAAACTGTTTTTT. This codes for CASGQAGDEKLFF.

The rearrangement joins TRBV7-6 to TRBJ2-5; TRBD2 agrees at 8 bases. The CDR3 is made up of 15 amino acids. Germline lookup yields CDR1 SGHVS and CDR2 FNYEAQ. With 1 base clipped from V and 5 bases from J, the junction kept 6 bases outside the gene matches. The CDR3 here is CASSLEGAGVETQYF. As DNA, the CDR3 is TGTGCCAGCAGCTTAGAAGGAGCGGGGGTTGAGACCCAGTACTTC.

The V and J genes are TRBV7-9 and TRBJ1-1; no reliable D call. The CDR3 consists of 13 residues. V was clipped by 5 bases and J by 4 bases, with 11 bases between them. The germline gives CDR1 SEHNR, CDR2 FQNEAQ (reference sequence). This CDR3 is CASSLMEGTEAFF. The CDR3 nucleotides read TGTGCCAGCAGCCTGATGGAGGGCACTGAAGCTTTCTTT.

The CDR3 here is CATNNRGGGYEQYF. The DNA for the CDR3 is TGTGCCACCAATAACAGGGGAGGCGGGTACGAGCAGTACTTC. V is TRBV15 and J is TRBJ2-7; TRBD1 might be the D (7 bases). Germline V CDR1 and CDR2: LNHNV, YYDKDF (reference sequence). The CDR3 consists of 14 residues. The V end was cut by 7 bases, the J end by 4 bases, with 17 bases between.

This clone was observed once. The chain recombines TRBV6-5 with TRBJ1-1, with 9 bases fitting TRBD1. The CDR3 sequence is 15 residues long. Trimming removed 2 bases from V and 3 bases from J; junction bases left unmatched: 4. Germline V gene sequence: CDR1 MNHEY, CDR2 SVGAGI. The CDR3 DNA is TGTGCCAGCAGTTACACCGGGACAGGGCACACTGAAGCTTTCTTT. Translating it yields CASSYTGTGHTEAFF.

This clone was seen a handful of times. The chain joins TRBV10-3 to TRBJ2-2, with TRBD1 matching over 11 bases. J was trimmed by 8 bases and V by 10 bases; bases with no gene match: 6. This CDR3 region has 13 residues. From germline, CDR1 is ENHRY and CDR2 SYGVKD. CDR3 bases: TGTGCCACCTCGGACAGGGGGCTAGGGGAGCTGTTTTTT. Amino acids: CATSDRGLGELFF.

This chain links TRBV2 with TRBJ1-3, with 7 bases identical to TRBD1. Germline V CDR1 and CDR2: SNHLY, FYNNEI. The CDR3 spans 15 residues. V lost 4 bases, J lost 0 bases, and 3 bases stayed unmatched. The CDR3 region has the DNA TGTGCCAGCAGTGCAGGGACAGCCTCTGGAAACACCATATATTTT. It is translated as CASSAGTASGNTIYF.

The chain recombines TRBV11-2 with TRBJ2-7, with 14 bases that match TRBD2. CDR1 is SGHAT and CDR2 is FQNNGV in the germline V gene. CDR3 length equals 14 residues. V dropped 5 bases and J dropped 8; count of bases not matched to a gene: 5. The CDR3: CASSPGLAGVKQYF. The CDR3 nucleotides read TGTGCCAGCAGCCCGGGACTAGCGGGAGTGAAGCAGTACTTC.

The chain joins TRBV21-1 to TRBJ1-4. TRBV21-1 is labeled a pseudogene. CDR3 length: 16 amino acids. The CDR3 reads CASSRKSEATNEKLFF. The CDR3 DNA is TGTGCCAGCAGCAGGAAGTCCGAGGCAACTAATGAAAAACTGTTTTTT.

This clone was detected once. The chain combines TRBV7-8 with TRBJ2-3; 14 nucleotides line up with TRBD2. V lost 5 bases, J lost 2 bases, and 15 bases stayed unmatched. Germline V CDR1 and CDR2: SGHVS, FQNEAQ. There are 20 residues in the CDR3. The CDR3 protein is CASSQGRRLAGGSPTDTQYF. Here the CDR3 DNA reads TGTGCCAGCAGCCAGGGCCGCCGACTAGCGGGGGGGTCCCCCACAGATACGCAGTATTTT.

In this sample, this clone turned up a few times. This sequence joins TRBV29-1 and TRBJ2-3, with TRBD1 matching 7 bases. The V and J ends lost 4 bases and 7 bases, in that order; junction bases with no gene match: 8. The CDR3 is 13 amino acids. Germline V CDR1 and CDR2: SQVTM, ANQGSEA. The CDR3 sequence is CSVVRGRSNTQYF. CDR3 DNA: TGCAGCGTTGTGAGGGGGCGTAGCAATACGCAGTATTTT.

V usage is TRBV12-5 and J usage is TRBJ2-1, with D perhaps matching TRBD2 (6 bases). V lost 0 bases, J lost 3 bases, and 15 bases lay in between. The V gene's germline CDR1 is LGHNT and CDR2 FRNRAP. This CDR3 contains 17 residues. CDR3 sequence: CASGLVFPGSRYNEQFF. As DNA, the CDR3 is TGTGCTAGTGGTTTGGTATTCCCCGGGAGCCGCTACAATGAGCAGTTCTTC.

J is TRBJ2-7 and V is TRBV5-6; TRBD2 might be the D (6 bases). V dropped 1 base and J dropped 6 bases, with 20 bases sitting between them. The germline gives CDR1 SGHDT, CDR2 YYEEEE. CDR3 length: 16 amino acids. Here the CDR3 DNA reads TGTGCCAGCAGCTTGACGGGGGACCGTGTGGTCCGCGAGCAGTACTTC. It yields the protein CASSLTGDRVVREQYF. Filled out from reference TRBV5-6 and TRBJ2-7, the complete variable domain reads DAGVTQSPTHLIKTRGQQVTLRCSPKSGHDTVSWYQQALGQGPQFIFQYYEEEERQRGNFPDRFSGHQFPNYSSELNVNALLLGDSALYLCASSLTGDRVVREQYFGPGTRLTVT.

The count of this clone is one. J is TRBJ1-4 and V is TRBV7-9, with 8 bases fitting TRBD1. The CDR3 length is 15 residues. V was clipped by 5 bases and J by 4 bases; unmatched bases: 6. Germline V CDR1 and CDR2: SEHNR, FQNEAQ (reference sequence). The CDR3 DNA sequence: TGTGCCAGCAGCCCGCTGGACAGGGTTAATGAAAAACTGTTTTTT. Protein sequence: CASSPLDRVNEKLFF.

Written as DNA, the CDR3 is TGCGCCAGCAGCTTTCAGGGAAACTATGGCTACACCTTC. Its protein is CASSFQGNYGYTF. This chain uses TRBV5-1 with TRBJ1-2, with D possibly being TRBD1 (5 bases). From germline, CDR1 is SGHRS and CDR2 YFSETQ. V was pared by 2 bases and J by 2 bases, with 7 bases between. The CDR3 extends over 13 amino acids. Drawing the rest from reference TRBV5-1 and TRBJ1-2, the complete variable domain is KAGVTQTPRYLIKTRGQQVTLSCSPISGHRSVSWYQQTPGQGLQFLFEYFSETQRNKGNFPGRFSGRQFSNSRSEMNVSTLELGDSALYLCASSFQGNYGYTFGSGTRLTVV.

V is TRBV4-2 and J is TRBJ1-5; D is undetermined. Germline V gene lookup returns CDR1 LGHNA and CDR2 YNFKEQ. The V end was cut by 0 bases, the J end by 6 bases, with 12 bases between. This CDR3 spans 15 amino acids. In nucleotides, the CDR3 is TGTGCCAGCAGCCAAGATATCCGGGGAGGTCAGCCCCAGCATTTT. Translated: CASSQDIRGGQPQHF.

V is TRBV6-1 and J is TRBJ2-7; TRBD2 agrees at 7 bases. Germline V gives CDR1 MNHNS, CDR2 SASEGT. J gave up 11 bases and V 5 bases, and 6 bases lay outside the gene matches. CDR3 length: 11 amino acids. CDR3 nucleotide sequence: TGTGCCAGCAGTCCAGGACTAGTCGAGTACTTC. This codes for CASSPGLVEYF.

The chain is built from TRBV19 and TRBJ2-2; the match to TRBD2 covers 7 bases. V shed 2 bases and J 6 bases; nucleotides not matched to a gene: 3. This CDR3 region has 14 residues. Germline assignment: CDR1 LNHDA and CDR2 SQIVND (reference sequence). CDR3 sequence reads: CASSIRGRSGELFF. CDR3 DNA sequence: TGTGCCAGTAGTATACGCGGGAGATCCGGGGAGCTGTTTTTT.

The chain couples TRBV5-1 to TRBJ1-6, with a weak D call TRBD1 (5 bases). The V gene lost 0 bases and the J gene lost 0 bases, with 10 bases spanning the gap. CDR3 length: 17 residues. Germline loops: CDR1 SGHRS, CDR2 YFSETQ. CDR3: CASSLGQTSSYNSPLHF. In nucleotides, the CDR3 is TGCGCCAGCAGCTTGGGACAGACCAGCTCCTATAATTCACCCCTCCACTTT. Variable domain in full (rest from reference TRBV5-1 and TRBJ1-6): KAGVTQTPRYLIKTRGQQVTLSCSPISGHRSVSWYQQTPGQGLQFLFEYFSETQRNKGNFPGRFSGRQFSNSRSEMNVSTLELGDSALYLCASSLGQTSSYNSPLHFGNGTRLTVT.

The chain couples TRBV10-3 to TRBJ1-2, with 7 bases that match TRBD1. V shed 10 bases and J 5 bases; nucleotides not matched to a gene: 10. Germline CDR1 ENHRY, CDR2 SYGVKD. This CDR3 comprises 13 residues. The CDR3, as DNA: TGTGCCACTACAGGGGAAAGGGGGTATGGCTACACCTTC. This encodes CATTGERGYGYTF.

This clone was found a few times. The CDR3 DNA reads TGTGCCAGCAGTTTAACAGGCTATGGCTACACCTTC. Amino acids: CASSLTGYGYTF. The chain uses TRBV6-5 and TRBJ1-2; tentative D call: TRBD1 (5 bases). Germline V gene lookup returns CDR1 MNHEY and CDR2 SVGAGI. V lost 4 bases to trimming and J lost 4 bases, with 7 bases between them. The CDR3 runs 12 residues.

V is TRBV2 and J is TRBJ1-5; D ambiguous. Germline-derived CDR1 and CDR2 are SNHLY and FYNNEI. The CDR3 runs 14 residues. V lost 6 bases and J 3 bases, leaving 12 bases between the germline ends. The CDR3 reads CASSRDPYNQPQHF. In nucleotides, the CDR3 is TGTGCCAGCAGCCGAGATCCTTACAATCAGCCCCAGCATTTT. The whole variable domain, remainder taken from reference TRBV2 and TRBJ1-5, is EPEVTQTPSHQVTQMGQEVILRCVPISNHLYFYWYRQILGQKVEFLVSFYNNEISEKSEIFDDQFSVERPDGSNFTLKIRSTKLEDSAMYFCASSRDPYNQPQHFGDGTRLSIL.

The chain links TRBV30 to TRBJ1-4, with a weak D call TRBD1 (5 bases). The V gene lost 2 bases and the J gene lost 6 bases, with 19 bases spanning the gap. The CDR3 sequence is 16 residues long. CDR1 is GTSNPN, CDR2 SVGIG, per germline (reference sequence). CDR3 residues: CAWSSHRQGGDEKLFF. DNA of the CDR3: TGTGCCTGGAGTTCCCACCGTCAGGGAGGGGATGAAAAACTGTTTTTT.

This chain connects TRBV6-1 to TRBJ1-1; D is undetermined. The CDR3 extends over 13 amino acids. V was clipped by 10 bases and J by 1 base, with 13 bases between them. Germline V gene sequence: CDR1 MNHNS, CDR2 SASEGT. This CDR3 is CANNRRQNTEAFF. CDR3 DNA sequence: TGTGCCAACAATAGAAGACAGAACACTGAAGCTTTCTTT.

The rearrangement links TRBV18 to TRBJ1-2; TRBD1 matches 9 bases. Trimming at V came to 3 bases and at J to 4 bases, leaving 3 bases not matched to a gene. The CDR3 is 14 residues long. The germline V gene encodes CDR1 KGHSH and CDR2 LQKENI. In DNA, the CDR3 is TGTGCCAGCTCACCCGAGACAGGGGGCTATGGCTACACCTTC. The encoded protein is CASSPETGGYGYTF.